This TCR beta chain emerged from a study of T cell repertoires in ileal Crohn's disease. Trimming took 0 bases from V and 9 from J; bases not matched to a gene: 7. There are 17 residues in the CDR3. Per the germline V gene, CDR1 is SGHRS and CDR2 is YFSETQ. Time point described: proximal margin of the surgical specimen (macroscopically non-inflamed). TCRdb keeps only in-frame clones here, not all; method: immunoSEQ multiplex PCR. The data contain 7,000 or so clones, 75% to 85% of them singletons. This receptor was obtained from an adult with Crohn's disease. This sequence joins TRBV5-1 and TRBJ1-6; 12 bases are shared with TRBD1. The sample was ileal tissue. CDR3 region: CASSLALGTGGTSPLHF. CDR3 bases: TGCGCCAGCAGCTTGGCCCTAGGGACAGGGGGCACTTCACCCCTCCACTTT.